The 28 T cell receptor beta chains given below trace back to one sample, sequenced in a study of T cell changes during pregnancy in multiple sclerosis. Some clones are missing from TCRdb's copy, which holds only in-frame ones; the method was immunoSEQ multiplex PCR. The sample includes 38,000 or so clones, around 90% seen only once; the top ten take 0.95% to 1.5%. Sequencing used peripheral blood, obtained before pregnancy. These receptors came from a female donor with multiple sclerosis, enrolled in a pregnancy study.

The chain joins TRBV19 to TRBJ1-1; a possible D gene is TRBD1 (6 bases). The CDR3 runs 14 residues. Germline assignment: CDR1 LNHDA and CDR2 SQIVND (reference sequence). V was cut by 7 bases and J by 4 bases, with 16 bases left in between. The CDR3, as DNA: TGTGCCAGTAAGGTGGGGGCCCGAGGCACTGAAGCTTTCTTT. This codes for CASKVGARGTEAFF.

The chain carries TRBV6-5 and TRBJ2-3; 10 bases are a match to TRBD1. Per germline, CDR1 MNHEY and CDR2 SVGAGI. The V segment lost 6 bases and the J segment 2 bases; nucleotides outside the gene matches: 5. This CDR3 region has 15 residues. CDR3 sequence (DNA): TGTGCCAGCAGCTCCGGGACAGGGGCCACAGATACGCAGTATTTT. Its translation: CASSSGTGATDTQYF.

The chain combines TRBV5-4 with TRBJ2-3, with D possibly matching TRBD2 (5 bases). Trimming took off 0 bases at V and 1 base at J, with 9 bases between the two ends. The CDR3 has 15 amino acids. Germline CDR1 SGHNT, CDR2 YYREEE (reference sequence). DNA of the CDR3: TGTGCCAGCAGCTTGGACAGCGGAGGCACAGATACGCAGTATTTT. Amino acids: CASSLDSGGTDTQYF. The full variable domain, with the rest looked up from reference TRBV5-4 and TRBJ2-3, is ETGVTQSPTHLIKTRGQQVTLRCSSQSGHNTVSWYQQALGQGPQFIFQYYREEENGRGNFPPRFSGLQFPNYSSELNVNALELDDSALYLCASSLDSGGTDTQYFGPGTRLTVL.

The chain couples TRBV4-1 to TRBJ1-4; tentatively, D is TRBD1 (6 bases). V was clipped by 1 base and J by 4 bases, with 10 bases between them. Germline V gene sequence: CDR1 MGHRA, CDR2 YSYEKL. There are 15 residues in the CDR3. In DNA, the CDR3 is TGCGCCAGCAGCCAAGCCGGACAGAGTAATGAAAAACTGTTTTTT. This encodes CASSQAGQSNEKLFF.

This chain connects TRBV30 to TRBJ1-2; possibly TRBD1 for D (6 bases). Per the germline V gene, CDR1 is GTSNPN and CDR2 is SVGIG (reference sequence). The CDR3 length is 11 residues. Trimming shortened V by 2 bases and J by 7 bases, and 8 bases separated the two germline ends. In DNA form, the CDR3 reads TGTGCCTGGAGTACAGGGATTGGCTACACCTTC. It translates to CAWSTGIGYTF. Supplemented by reference TRBV30 and TRBJ1-2, the full variable domain reads SQTIHQWPATLVQPVGSPLSLECTVEGTSNPNLYWYRQAAGRGLQLLFYSVGIGQISSEVPQNLSASRPQDRQFILSSKKLLLSDSGFYLCAWSTGIGYTFGSGTRLTVV.

V and J are TRBV4-1 and TRBJ2-7, with D possibly matching TRBD1 (6 bases). The CDR3 extends over 14 amino acids. Per germline, CDR1 MGHRA and CDR2 YSYEKL. Trimming removed 4 bases from V and 4 bases from J, with 14 bases in between. The CDR3 here is CASSPGQTRYEQYF. CDR3 in DNA: TGCGCCAGCAGCCCCGGACAGACTCGATACGAGCAGTACTTC.

The chain has TRBV13 and TRBJ2-5; 9 bases match TRBD1. The CDR3 runs to 14 residues. Trimming at V came to 7 bases and at J to 5 bases, leaving 8 bases not matched to a gene. CDR1 is PRHDT and CDR2 is FYEKMQ in the germline V gene (reference sequence). The CDR3 here is CASNYRTGVETQYF. In DNA form, the CDR3 reads TGTGCCAGCAACTACCGGACAGGGGTCGAGACCCAGTACTTC.

The rearrangement joins TRBV7-9 to TRBJ2-5; TRBD2 matches 8 bases. Germline V gives CDR1 SEHNR, CDR2 FQNEAQ (reference sequence). V shed 3 bases and J 4 bases; nucleotides not matched to a gene: 16. This CDR3 contains 18 residues. The CDR3 is CASSFLLGAGGGGETQYF. The CDR3 DNA follows: TGTGCCAGCAGCTTTCTACTGGGCGCGGGGGGAGGGGGAGAGACCCAGTACTTC.

The chain links TRBV7-7 to TRBJ2-7, with TRBD2 matching over 8 bases. Germline CDR1 SSHAT, CDR2 FNYEAQ (reference sequence). The CDR3 runs 13 residues. V shed 5 bases and J 4 bases; nucleotides not matched to a gene: 4. CDR3: CASSQAGGYEQYF. The DNA for the CDR3 is TGTGCCAGCAGCCAGGCGGGGGGTTACGAGCAGTACTTC. The whole variable domain, remainder taken from reference TRBV7-7 and TRBJ2-7, is GAGVSQSPRYKVTKRGQDVTLRCDPISSHATLYWYQQALGQGPEFLTYFNYEAQPDKSGLPSDRFSAERPEGSISTLTIQRTEQRDSAMYRCASSQAGGYEQYFGPGTRLTVT.

This sequence joins TRBV19 and TRBJ2-7, with D possibly being TRBD1 (6 bases). Per the germline V gene, CDR1 is LNHDA and CDR2 is SQIVND (reference sequence). V dropped 1 base and J dropped 0 bases, with 10 bases sitting between them. CDR3 size: 15 residues. CDR3 DNA: TGTGCCAGTAGTATAGCGCCGGACAGCTCCTACGAGCAGTACTTC. It yields the protein CASSIAPDSSYEQYF. Based on the CDR3 plus reference TRBV19 and TRBJ2-7, the full variable domain is DGGITQSPKYLFRKEGQNVTLSCEQNLNHDAMYWYRQDPGQGLRLIYYSQIVNDFQKGDIAEGYSVSREKKESFPLTVTSAQKNPTAFYLCASSIAPDSSYEQYFGPGTRLTVT.

The chain has TRBV28 and TRBJ2-7; 10 bases align to TRBD1. This CDR3 has 16 residues. In germline, CDR1 is MDHEN, CDR2 SYDVKM. Losses at the gene ends were 6 bases for V and 2 bases for J; bases not matched to a gene: 10. CDR3 sequence reads: CASRRSSGTGAYEQYF. Here the CDR3 DNA reads TGTGCCAGCAGAAGGTCCTCCGGGACAGGGGCCTACGAGCAGTACTTC.

The chain joins TRBV11-3 to TRBJ2-2; unclear D gene. The CDR3 extends over 14 amino acids. CDR1 is SGHNT and CDR2 is YENEEA in the germline V gene. Trimming removed 4 bases from V and 4 bases from J, with 10 bases in between. The CDR3 region is CASSSYRATGELFF. CDR3 bases: TGTGCCAGCAGCTCTTACAGAGCCACCGGGGAGCTGTTTTTT.

The chain employs TRBV10-1 and TRBJ2-1; 10 nucleotides align to TRBD2. The CDR3 spans 15 residues. Germline values: CDR1 WNHNN, CDR2 SYGVQD (reference sequence). Unmatched junction bases numbered 6, after V lost 2 bases and J lost 8 bases. CDR3 in DNA: TGCGCCAGCAGTGAGAGGGTAGCGGGAGGTTATGAGCAGTTCTTC. Translated, it gives CASSERVAGGYEQFF.

The chain links TRBV4-1 to TRBJ1-1; the D gene is possibly TRBD1 (6 bases). Germline lookup yields CDR1 MGHRA and CDR2 YSYEKL. This CDR3 region has 17 residues. With 4 bases removed from V and 2 bases from J, the gap between germline ends came to 20 bases. The CDR3 region has the DNA TGCGCCAGCAGCCGAAGACTCCTCAGGGGTCCAAACACTGAAGCTTTCTTT. Amino acid sequence: CASSRRLLRGPNTEAFF.

The genes are TRBV27 and TRBJ2-7; unclear D gene. This CDR3 is built from 14 residues. From germline, CDR1 is MNHEY and CDR2 SMNVEV (reference sequence). Trimming stripped 2 bases from V and 4 bases from J, with 12 bases between. As DNA, the CDR3 is TGTGCCAGCAGTTTACAGGTGGTTGGGTACGAGCAGTACTTC. This translates into CASSLQVVGYEQYF.

The CDR3 DNA reads as TGCGCCAGCAGCCAAGACCCTTTTACTAGCGAGAGCCAAGAGACCCAGTACTTC. Amino acids: CASSQDPFTSESQETQYF. The chain recombines TRBV4-1 with TRBJ2-5, with 7 bases matching TRBD2. After removal of 0 bases from V and 1 base from J, the junction contained 11 bases not matched to a gene. This CDR3 spans 18 amino acids. The V gene's germline CDR1 is MGHRA and CDR2 YSYEKL.

The chain links TRBV28 to TRBJ2-3, with D possibly being TRBD2 (5 bases). This CDR3 spans 15 amino acids. Trimming took off 2 bases at V and 4 bases at J, with 13 bases between the two ends. Germline CDR1 MDHEN, CDR2 SYDVKM. This CDR3 is CASSLPLRAADTQYF. CDR3 nucleotides: TGTGCCAGCAGTTTACCCCTGCGGGCCGCAGATACGCAGTATTTT.

V gene TRBV18 combines with J gene TRBJ2-7, with D hard to call. Germline V CDR1 and CDR2: KGHSH, LQKENI. The V end lost 2 bases, the J end lost 2 bases, and 7 bases lay between the germline ends. The CDR3 runs to 13 residues. In nucleotides, the CDR3 is TGTGCCAGCTCACCAATCCCAGCCTACGAGCAGTACTTC. Translation gives CASSPIPAYEQYF.

The chain recombines TRBV2 with TRBJ1-2, with D possibly TRBD1 on 6 matching bases. Germline V gene lookup returns CDR1 SNHLY and CDR2 FYNNEI. The CDR3 consists of 13 residues. Trimming pared 6 bases from V and 3 bases from J, leaving 11 bases between. CDR3 sequence (DNA): TGTGCCAGCAGCGCGGACAGTGACTATGGCTACACCTTC. Its translation: CASSADSDYGYTF.

Comments on this clone: An end of the junction does not agree with germline; a read error may underlie this. The chain couples TRBV7-7 to TRBJ2-5; TRBD2 agrees at 11 bases. CDR3 size: 14 residues. Germline V gene sequence: CDR1 SSHAT, CDR2 FNYEAQ (reference sequence). This CDR3 is CASSQGLAGGTQYF. The CDR3 DNA follows: TGTGCTAGCAGCCAAGGACTAGCGGGTGGGACCCAGTACTTC.

The gene calls are TRBV7-2 and TRBJ1-5, with 9 bases aligning to TRBD1. With 3 bases clipped from V and 4 bases from J, the junction kept 4 bases outside the gene matches. This CDR3 region has 15 residues. Germline V gene data show CDR1 as SGHTA and CDR2 as FQGNSA. As DNA, the CDR3 is TGTGCCAGCAGCTTTGGACAGGGGCTAAATCAGCCCCAGCATTTT. Encoded protein: CASSFGQGLNQPQHF.

The chain has TRBV18 and TRBJ2-1; D not certain. The V end lost 5 bases, the J end lost 6 bases, and 11 bases lay between the germline ends. Germline CDR1 is KGHSH and CDR2 is LQKENI. This CDR3 is built from 13 residues. The chain's CDR3 is CASSEVTLNEQFF. CDR3 in DNA: TGTGCCAGCTCAGAGGTAACCCTCAATGAGCAGTTCTTC.

V and J are TRBV29-1 and TRBJ2-1; 8 bases are shared with TRBD1. The CDR3 extends over 14 amino acids. Germline lookup yields CDR1 SQVTM and CDR2 ANQGSEA. Trimming took 6 bases from V and 5 from J; bases not matched to a gene: 9. CDR3 loop: CSVGDRGRNNEQFF. As DNA, the CDR3 is TGCAGCGTAGGAGACAGGGGTAGAAACAATGAGCAGTTCTTC.

This clone appeared a few times. This rearrangement joins TRBV5-8 to TRBJ2-7, with TRBD2 matching over 8 bases. Trimming at V came to 0 bases and at J to 6 bases, leaving 8 bases not matched to a gene. This CDR3 spans 15 amino acids. Germline CDR1 SGHTS, CDR2 YDEGEE. In nucleotides, the CDR3 is TGTGCCAGCAGCTTGGAAACCGGGAGGGCCGGCGAGCAGTACTTC. Residues: CASSLETGRAGEQYF.

V usage is TRBV4-3 and J usage is TRBJ1-2, with D possibly matching TRBD1 (6 bases). Trimming took off 3 bases at V and 3 bases at J, with 20 bases between the two ends. The V gene's germline CDR1 is LGHNA and CDR2 YSLEER. This CDR3 comprises 17 residues. This chain's CDR3 is CASSQDSSLPPYYGYTF. In DNA, the CDR3 is TGCGCCAGCAGCCAGGACAGCTCACTCCCCCCCTACTATGGCTACACCTTC.

The J gene is TRBJ1-3, the V gene TRBV18; weak D call: TRBD1 (5 bases). The germline gives CDR1 KGHSH, CDR2 LQKENI. The V end lost 4 bases, the J end lost 4 bases, and 14 bases lay between the germline ends. The CDR3 runs 15 residues. The chain's CDR3 is CASSLNSGNGNTIYF. The CDR3 nucleotides read TGTGCCAGCTCACTCAATTCAGGGAACGGAAACACCATATATTTT. Full variable domain (outside the CDR3, taken from reference TRBV18 and TRBJ1-3): NAGVMQNPRHLVRRRGQEARLRCSPMKGHSHVYWYRQLPEEGLKFMVYLQKENIIDESGMPKERFSAEFPKEGPSILRIQQVVRGDSAAYFCASSLNSGNGNTIYFGEGSWLTVV.

The chain uses TRBV5-4 and TRBJ2-5, with D possibly TRBD2 on 6 matching bases. This CDR3 is 15 amino acids long. The germline CDR1 and CDR2 sequences are SGHNT and YYREEE (reference sequence). V lost 4 bases and J 5 bases, leaving 18 bases between the germline ends. The CDR3 nucleotides read TGTGCCAGCAGCGCGCGGAGACTAGACTTGGAGACCCAGTACTTC. It yields the protein CASSARRLDLETQYF. Looking up the rest from reference TRBV5-4 and TRBJ2-5 gives the full variable domain: ETGVTQSPTHLIKTRGQQVTLRCSSQSGHNTVSWYQQALGQGPQFIFQYYREEENGRGNFPPRFSGLQFPNYSSELNVNALELDDSALYLCASSARRLDLETQYFGPGTRLLVL.

This clone came up once. The chain combines TRBV9 with TRBJ2-5, with D tentatively TRBD1 (6 bases). The CDR3 is 15 amino acids. Trimming took 4 bases from V and 3 from J, leaving 16 bases between them. Looked up from germline, CDR1 is SGDLS and CDR2 is YYNGEE. CDR3 sequence: CASSPLGDNKETQYF. In nucleotides, the CDR3 is TGTGCCAGCAGCCCCCTCGGGGACAATAAAGAGACCCAGTACTTC.